The subject of this entry is one T cell receptor beta chain. V was trimmed by 5 bases and J by 11 bases, leaving 18 bases between them. Germline lookup yields CDR1 MNHEY and CDR2 SVGAGI. The CDR3 is 13 amino acids. The sample originates from a study of Ad26.COV2.S vaccination and SARS-CoV-2 variants. Noted treatment: roughly 18 received Ad26.COV2.S at low or high dose, single or two shots; a few received placebo; per-sample allocation not given. All samples were drawn on day 63, counting from the first vaccine or placebo injection. Sequenced by immunoSEQ multiplex PCR; TCRdb stores in-frame clones only, minus some. In the table there are 290,000 or so clones, approximately 89% of which are singletons.

The sequence derives from a person between 18 and 59 years old who received the Ad26.COV2.S COVID-19 vaccine or a placebo. The chain is built from TRBV6-5 and TRBJ2-5; unclear D gene. The sequenced sample was peripheral blood, obtained in a trial of Ad26.COV2.S vaccine versus placebo. The CDR3 here is CASSTPEVQLQYF. The CDR3 DNA reads TGTGCCAGCAGTACTCCCGAAGTTCAGCTTCAGTACTTC.